A single T cell receptor (beta chain) is shown here with its context. Its target is unknown. Within the sample, other DNA sequences also encode this same CDR3. The naive CD8 subset, CD45RO-negative cells positively selected for CCR7, excluded terminally differentiated effector memory CD45RA+ cells. Donors were healthy HIV-negative adults without recent acute infections or vaccinations. The ends were cut back, 0 bases at V and 6 bases at J, with 5 bases in the middle. Per germline, CDR1 SGDLS and CDR2 YYNGEE. The CDR3 is made up of 12 amino acids. This entry comes from a study of shared clonotypes between healthy human individuals. Study-wide findings and caveats: Shared clonotypes: about 4.6% naive CD4, about 4% naive CD8, less than 2.5% memory CD4, roughly 0.4% memory CD8.

Some 29,000 T cell genomes (roughly 220 ng DNA) went into each sorted-subset replicate. TCRdb's copy holds only in-frame clones and misses some; the assay was immunoSEQ multiplex PCR. The repertoire has just over 2,000,000 clones, approximately 94% of them found once; the top ten carry roughly 1%. V and J are TRBV9 and TRBJ2-3; no clear D gene. The sequence was obtained from a man between 18 and 35 years old in good health. The sample was naive CD8+ T cells sorted from blood. CDR3 nucleotides: TGTGCCAGCAGCGTAGACCCGGATACGCAGTATTTT. Amino acid sequence: CASSVDPDTQYF.